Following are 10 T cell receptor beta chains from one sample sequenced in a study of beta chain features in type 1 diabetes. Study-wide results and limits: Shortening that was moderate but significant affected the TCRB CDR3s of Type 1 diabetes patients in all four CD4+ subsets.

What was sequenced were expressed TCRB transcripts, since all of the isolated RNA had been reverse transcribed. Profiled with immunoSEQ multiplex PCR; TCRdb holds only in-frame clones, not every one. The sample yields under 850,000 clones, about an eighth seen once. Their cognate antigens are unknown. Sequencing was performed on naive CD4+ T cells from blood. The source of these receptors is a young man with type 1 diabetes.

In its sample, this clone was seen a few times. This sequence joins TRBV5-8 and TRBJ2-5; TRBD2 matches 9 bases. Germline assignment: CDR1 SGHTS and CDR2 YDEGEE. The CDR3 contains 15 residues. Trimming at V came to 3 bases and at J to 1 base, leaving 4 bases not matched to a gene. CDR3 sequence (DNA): TGTGCCAGCAGCTCAGCGGGGGGCACCCAAGAGACCCAGTACTTC. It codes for CASSSAGGTQETQYF.

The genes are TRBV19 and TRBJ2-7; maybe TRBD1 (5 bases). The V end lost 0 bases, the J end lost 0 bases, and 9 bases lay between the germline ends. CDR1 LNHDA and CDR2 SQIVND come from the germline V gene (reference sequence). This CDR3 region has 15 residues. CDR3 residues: CASSIDTGFSYEQYF. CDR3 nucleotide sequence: TGTGCCAGTAGTATAGATACAGGATTCTCCTACGAGCAGTACTTC.

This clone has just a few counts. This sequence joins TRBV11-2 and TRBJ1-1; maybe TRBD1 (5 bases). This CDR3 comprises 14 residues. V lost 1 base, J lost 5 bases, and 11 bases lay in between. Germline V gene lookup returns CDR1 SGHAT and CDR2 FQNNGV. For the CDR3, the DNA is TGTGCCAGCAGCTTAGTCCAGGAGGGGACTGAAGCTTTCTTT. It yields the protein CASSLVQEGTEAFF.

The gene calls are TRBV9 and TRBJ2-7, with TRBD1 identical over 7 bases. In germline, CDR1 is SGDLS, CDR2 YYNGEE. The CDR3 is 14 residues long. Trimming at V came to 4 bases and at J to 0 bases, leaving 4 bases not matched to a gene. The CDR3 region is CASSTQGSSYEQYF. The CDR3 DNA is TGTGCCAGCAGCACACAGGGGAGCTCCTACGAGCAGTACTTC.

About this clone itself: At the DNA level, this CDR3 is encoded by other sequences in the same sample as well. As DNA, the CDR3 is TGTGCCAGCAGCTTGGGCGGGGACACTGAAGCTTTCTTT. This gives the protein CASSLGGDTEAFF. The chain uses TRBV7-9 and TRBJ1-1; D uncertain. The V and J ends lost 3 bases and 3 bases respectively, with 8 bases between them. The CDR3 covers 13 residues. Germline CDR1 is SEHNR and CDR2 is FQNEAQ (reference sequence).

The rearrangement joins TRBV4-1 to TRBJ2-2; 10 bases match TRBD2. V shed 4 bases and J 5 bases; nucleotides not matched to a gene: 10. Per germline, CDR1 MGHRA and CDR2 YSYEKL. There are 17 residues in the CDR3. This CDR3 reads CASSPWSGGARTGELFF. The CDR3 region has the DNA TGCGCCAGCAGCCCCTGGAGCGGGGGGGCGAGGACCGGGGAGCTGTTTTTT.

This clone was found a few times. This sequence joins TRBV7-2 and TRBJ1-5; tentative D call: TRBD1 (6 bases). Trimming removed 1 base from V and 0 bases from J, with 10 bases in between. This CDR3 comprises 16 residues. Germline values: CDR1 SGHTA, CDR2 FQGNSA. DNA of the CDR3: TGTGCCAGCAGCTTAGAAACAGGGCTTAGCAATCAGCCCCAGCATTTT. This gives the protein CASSLETGLSNQPQHF.

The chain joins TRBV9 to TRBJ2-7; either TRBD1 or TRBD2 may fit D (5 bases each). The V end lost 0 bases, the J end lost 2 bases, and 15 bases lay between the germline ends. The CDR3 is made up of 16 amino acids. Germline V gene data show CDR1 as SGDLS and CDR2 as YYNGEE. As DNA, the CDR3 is TGTGCCAGCAGCGTAGGTTGGGGACCCTCTACCTACGAGCAGTACTTC. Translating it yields CASSVGWGPSTYEQYF.

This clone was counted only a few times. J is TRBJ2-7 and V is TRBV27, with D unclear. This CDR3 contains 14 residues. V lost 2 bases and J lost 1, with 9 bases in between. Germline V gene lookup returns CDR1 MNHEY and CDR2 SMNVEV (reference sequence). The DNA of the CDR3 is TGTGCCAGCAGTTTAATGCGAGATTCCTACGAGCAGTACTTC. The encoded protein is CASSLMRDSYEQYF.

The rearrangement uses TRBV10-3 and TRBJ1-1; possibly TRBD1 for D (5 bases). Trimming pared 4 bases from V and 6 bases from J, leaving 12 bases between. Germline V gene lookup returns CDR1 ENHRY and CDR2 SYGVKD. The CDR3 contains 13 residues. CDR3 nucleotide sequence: TGTGCCATCAGTGGCGGGGGAGGTTCTGAAGCTTTCTTT. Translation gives CAISGGGGSEAFF.